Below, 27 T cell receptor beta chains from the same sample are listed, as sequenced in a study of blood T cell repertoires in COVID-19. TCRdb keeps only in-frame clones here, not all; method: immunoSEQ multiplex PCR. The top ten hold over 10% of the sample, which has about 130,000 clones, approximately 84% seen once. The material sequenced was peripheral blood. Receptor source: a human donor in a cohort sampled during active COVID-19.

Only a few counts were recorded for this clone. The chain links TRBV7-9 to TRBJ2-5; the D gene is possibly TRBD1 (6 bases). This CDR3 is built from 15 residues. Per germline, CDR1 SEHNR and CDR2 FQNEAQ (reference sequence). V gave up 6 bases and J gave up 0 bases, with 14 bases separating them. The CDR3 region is CASSTSDRYQETQYF. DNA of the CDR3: TGTGCCAGCAGTACCTCCGACAGGTACCAAGAGACCCAGTACTTC. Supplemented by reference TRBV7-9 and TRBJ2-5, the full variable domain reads DTGVSQNPRHKITKRGQNVTFRCDPISEHNRLYWYRQTLGQGPEFLTYFQNEAQLEKSRLLSDRFSAERPKGSFSTLEIQRTEQGDSAMYLCASSTSDRYQETQYFGPGTRLLVL.

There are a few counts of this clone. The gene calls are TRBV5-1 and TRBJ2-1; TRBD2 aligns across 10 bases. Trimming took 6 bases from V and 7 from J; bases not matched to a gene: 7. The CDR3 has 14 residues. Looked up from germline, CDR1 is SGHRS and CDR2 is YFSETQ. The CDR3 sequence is CASNPSGGLNEQFF. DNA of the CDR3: TGCGCCAGCAACCCTAGCGGGGGCCTAAATGAGCAGTTCTTC.

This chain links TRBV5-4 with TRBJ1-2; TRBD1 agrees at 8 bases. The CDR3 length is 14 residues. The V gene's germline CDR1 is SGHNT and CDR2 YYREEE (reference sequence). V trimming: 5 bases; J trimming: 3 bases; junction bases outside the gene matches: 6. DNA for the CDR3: TGTGCCAGCAGTGCGGACAGGGCTGACTATGGCTACACCTTC. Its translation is CASSADRADYGYTF.

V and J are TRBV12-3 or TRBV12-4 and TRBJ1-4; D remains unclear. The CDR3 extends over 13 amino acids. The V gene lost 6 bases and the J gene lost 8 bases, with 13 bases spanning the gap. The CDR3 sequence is CASRKRREEKLFF. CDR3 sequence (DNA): TGTGCCAGCAGGAAAAGGCGGGAGGAAAAACTGTTTTTT.

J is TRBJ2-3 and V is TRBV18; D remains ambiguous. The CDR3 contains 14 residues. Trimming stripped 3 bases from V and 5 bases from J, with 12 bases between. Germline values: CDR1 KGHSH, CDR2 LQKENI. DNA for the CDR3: TGTGCCAGCTCACCTCCCCTGCAGAAAGATACGCAGTATTTT. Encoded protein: CASSPPLQKDTQYF.

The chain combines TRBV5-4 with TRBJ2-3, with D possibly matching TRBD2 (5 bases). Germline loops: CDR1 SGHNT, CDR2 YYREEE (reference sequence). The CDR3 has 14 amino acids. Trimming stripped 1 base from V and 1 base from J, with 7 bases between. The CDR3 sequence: CASSLSGGTDTQYF. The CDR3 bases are TGTGCCAGCAGCTTGTCCGGGGGCACAGATACGCAGTATTTT.

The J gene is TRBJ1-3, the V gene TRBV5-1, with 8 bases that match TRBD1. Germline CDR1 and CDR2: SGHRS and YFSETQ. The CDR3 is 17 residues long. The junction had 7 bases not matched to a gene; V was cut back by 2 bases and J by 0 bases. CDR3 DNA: TGCGCCAGCAGCTTAGGGGACAGGTTCGGCTCTGGAAACACCATATATTTT. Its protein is CASSLGDRFGSGNTIYF.

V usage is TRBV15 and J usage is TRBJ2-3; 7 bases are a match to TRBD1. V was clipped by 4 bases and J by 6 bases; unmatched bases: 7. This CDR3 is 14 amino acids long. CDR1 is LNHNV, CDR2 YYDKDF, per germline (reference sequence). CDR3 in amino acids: CATSKDPRGDTQYF. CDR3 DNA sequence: TGTGCCACCAGCAAAGATCCCAGGGGGGATACGCAGTATTTT.

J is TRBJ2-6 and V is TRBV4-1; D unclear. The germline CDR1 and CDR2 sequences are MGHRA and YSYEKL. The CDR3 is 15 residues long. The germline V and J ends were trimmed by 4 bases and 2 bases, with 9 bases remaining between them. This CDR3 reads CASSPSGAGANVLTF. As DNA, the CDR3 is TGCGCCAGCAGCCCGTCCGGAGCTGGGGCCAACGTCCTGACTTTC.

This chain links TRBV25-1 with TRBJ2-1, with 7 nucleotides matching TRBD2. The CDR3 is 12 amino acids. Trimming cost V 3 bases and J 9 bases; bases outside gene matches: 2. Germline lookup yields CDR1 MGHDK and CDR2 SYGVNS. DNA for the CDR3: TGTGCCAGCAGTGAGGGGAGGGCTGAGCAGTTCTTC. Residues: CASSEGRAEQFF.

In DNA form, the CDR3 reads TGTGCCAGCAGCAAAGAAGGTCTCTTTTTGAGGACCGGACAGGACTGCACAGATACGCAGTATTTT. It yields the protein CASSKEGLFLRTGQDCTDTQYF. The chain couples TRBV21-1 to TRBJ2-3; the table's D call, TRBD1, was not checked against the DNA. TRBV21-1 is designated a pseudogene. The CDR3 totals 22 residues.

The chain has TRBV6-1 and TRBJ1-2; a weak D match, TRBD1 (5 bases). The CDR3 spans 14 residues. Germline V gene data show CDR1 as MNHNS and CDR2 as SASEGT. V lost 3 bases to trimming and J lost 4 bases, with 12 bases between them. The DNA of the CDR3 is TGTGCCAGCAGTGAGGGAAGGGGTTTCTATGGCTACACCTTC. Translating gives CASSEGRGFYGYTF.

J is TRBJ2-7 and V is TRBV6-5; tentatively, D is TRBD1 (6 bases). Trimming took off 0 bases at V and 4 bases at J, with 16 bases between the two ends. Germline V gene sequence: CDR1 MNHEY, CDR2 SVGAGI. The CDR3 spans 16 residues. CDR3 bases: TGTGCCAGCAGTTACTCAACAGGGCAGGGTCCGTACGAGCAGTACTTC. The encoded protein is CASSYSTGQGPYEQYF.

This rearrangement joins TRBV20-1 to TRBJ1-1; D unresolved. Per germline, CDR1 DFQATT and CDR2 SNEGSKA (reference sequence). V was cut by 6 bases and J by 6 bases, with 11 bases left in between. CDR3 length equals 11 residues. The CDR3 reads CSAAVYAEAFF. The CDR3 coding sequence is TGCAGTGCCGCGGTTTACGCTGAAGCTTTCTTT.

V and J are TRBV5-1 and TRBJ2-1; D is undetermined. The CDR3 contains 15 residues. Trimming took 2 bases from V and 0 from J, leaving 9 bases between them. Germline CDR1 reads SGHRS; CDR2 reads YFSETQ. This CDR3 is CASSFGQVSYNEQFF. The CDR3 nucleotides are TGCGCCAGCAGCTTTGGGCAGGTCTCCTACAATGAGCAGTTCTTC.

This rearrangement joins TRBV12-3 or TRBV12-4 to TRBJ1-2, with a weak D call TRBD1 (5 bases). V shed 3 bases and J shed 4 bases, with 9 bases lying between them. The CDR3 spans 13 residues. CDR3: CASSLRGLYGYTF. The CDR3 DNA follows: TGTGCCAGCAGTTTGAGGGGACTCTATGGCTACACCTTC.

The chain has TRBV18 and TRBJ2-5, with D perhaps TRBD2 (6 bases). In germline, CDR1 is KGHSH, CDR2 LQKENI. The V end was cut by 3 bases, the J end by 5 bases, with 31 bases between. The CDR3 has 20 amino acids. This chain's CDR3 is CASSPLPQTSRRPLMETQYF. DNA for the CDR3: TGTGCCAGCTCACCGCTACCCCAGACTAGTCGGCGGCCCCTAATGGAGACCCAGTACTTC.

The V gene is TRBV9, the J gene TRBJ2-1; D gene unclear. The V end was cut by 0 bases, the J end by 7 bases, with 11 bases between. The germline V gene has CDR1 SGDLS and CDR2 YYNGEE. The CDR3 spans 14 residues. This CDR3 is CASSVVVYVNEQFF. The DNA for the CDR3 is TGTGCCAGCAGCGTAGTCGTCTACGTTAATGAGCAGTTCTTC.

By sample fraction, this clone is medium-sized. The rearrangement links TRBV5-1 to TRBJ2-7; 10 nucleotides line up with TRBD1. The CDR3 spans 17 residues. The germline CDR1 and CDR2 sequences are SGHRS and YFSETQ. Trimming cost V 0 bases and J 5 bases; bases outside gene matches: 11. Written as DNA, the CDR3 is TGCGCCAGCAGCTTGGAGGGGCAGACAGGGGGCATGGACGAGCAGTACTTC. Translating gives CASSLEGQTGGMDEQYF.

The CDR3 here is CASSVDRGSGEQYF. DNA of the CDR3: TGTGCCAGCAGCGTCGACAGGGGTTCGGGCGAGCAGTACTTC. This sequence joins TRBV9 and TRBJ2-7, with 8 bases lining up with TRBD1. This CDR3 comprises 14 residues. V shed 2 bases, J shed 6 bases, and the junction held 7 bases outside the gene matches. CDR1 is SGDLS, CDR2 YYNGEE, per germline. Full variable domain (outside the CDR3, taken from reference TRBV9 and TRBJ2-7): DSGVTQTPKHLITATGQRVTLRCSPRSGDLSVYWYQQSLDQGLQFLIQYYNGEERAKGNILERFSAQQFPDLHSELNLSSLELGDSALYFCASSVDRGSGEQYFGPGTRLTVT.

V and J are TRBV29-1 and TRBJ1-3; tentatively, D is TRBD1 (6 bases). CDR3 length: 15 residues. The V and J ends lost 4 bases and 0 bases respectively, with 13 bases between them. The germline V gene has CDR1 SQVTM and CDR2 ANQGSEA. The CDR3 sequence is CSVGLQGYSGNTIYF. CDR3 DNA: TGCAGCGTTGGTCTACAGGGTTACTCTGGAAACACCATATATTTT.

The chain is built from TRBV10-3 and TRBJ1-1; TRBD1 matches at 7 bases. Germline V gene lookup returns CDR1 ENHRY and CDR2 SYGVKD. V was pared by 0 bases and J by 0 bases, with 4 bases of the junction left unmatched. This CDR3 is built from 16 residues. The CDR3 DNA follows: TGTGCCATCAGTGAGTCGAGGGACAGCATGAACACTGAAGCTTTCTTT. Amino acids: CAISESRDSMNTEAFF.

The CDR3 is CASSGGTWALETQYF. The CDR3 nucleotides are TGTGCCAGCAGTGGAGGGACTTGGGCCCTAGAGACCCAGTACTTC. V and J are TRBV2 and TRBJ2-5, with TRBD2 as a possible D gene (6 bases). Germline V gives CDR1 SNHLY, CDR2 FYNNEI. Trimming pared 4 bases from V and 4 bases from J, leaving 16 bases between. The CDR3 is 15 amino acids.

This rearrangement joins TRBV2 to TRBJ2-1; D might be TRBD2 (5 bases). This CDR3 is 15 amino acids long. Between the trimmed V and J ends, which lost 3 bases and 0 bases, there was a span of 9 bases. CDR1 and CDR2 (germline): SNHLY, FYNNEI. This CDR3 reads CASSERRDSYNEQFF. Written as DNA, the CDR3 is TGTGCCAGCAGTGAGAGACGGGACTCCTACAATGAGCAGTTCTTC.

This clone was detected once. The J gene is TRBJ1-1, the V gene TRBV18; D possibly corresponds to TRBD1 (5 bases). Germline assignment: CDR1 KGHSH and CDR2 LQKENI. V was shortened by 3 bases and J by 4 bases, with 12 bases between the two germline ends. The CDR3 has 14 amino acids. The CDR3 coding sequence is TGTGCCAGCTCACCCAGCAATGGGGCCACTGAAGCTTTCTTT. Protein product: CASSPSNGATEAFF.

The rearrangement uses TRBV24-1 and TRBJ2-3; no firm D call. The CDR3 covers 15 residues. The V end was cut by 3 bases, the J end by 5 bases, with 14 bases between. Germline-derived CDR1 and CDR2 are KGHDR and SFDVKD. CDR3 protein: CATSDPGSVGDTQYF. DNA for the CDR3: TGTGCCACCAGTGATCCAGGAAGTGTTGGAGATACGCAGTATTTT.

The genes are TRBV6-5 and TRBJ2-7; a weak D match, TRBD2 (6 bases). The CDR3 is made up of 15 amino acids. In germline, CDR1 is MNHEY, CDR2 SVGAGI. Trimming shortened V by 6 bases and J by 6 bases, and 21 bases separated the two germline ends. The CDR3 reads CASRPPGTSNSEQYF. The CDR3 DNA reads TGTGCCAGCAGACCCCCGGGTACTAGCAATAGCGAGCAGTACTTC.